This record concerns one T cell receptor beta chain sequence. Per the original methods: Nucleated cell number was recorded as an estimate derived from reference gene primer amplification. Using immunoSEQ multiplex PCR, the repertoire was profiled, and TCRdb retains in-frame clones only, with some absent. That table supplies the V and J calls and clone size; D and trimming were determined from the DNA. This table has 80,000 or so clones, around four fifths appearing once. This record comes from a study of blood T cell repertoires in COVID-19. Turning to the study itself: Acute and convalescent COVID-19 samples came from the United States, Italy and Spain. PBMCs, B-cell-depleted T cells, or T cells provided the cDNA or gDNA that made up the material.

The CDR3 covers 17 residues. Germline V gene sequence: CDR1 SGHVS, CDR2 FQNEAQ. The V gene end was trimmed by 4 bases and the J gene end by 1 base; junction bases not matched to a gene: 10. The source of this sequence is a human donor in a cohort sampled during active COVID-19. This chain connects TRBV7-8 to TRBJ2-3, with 8 bases that match TRBD1. The sample comprised peripheral blood. CDR3 DNA: TGTGCCAGCAGCTCCCGACAGGGGAGGATGGGCACAGATACGCAGTATTTT. Translation gives CASSSRQGRMGTDTQYF.